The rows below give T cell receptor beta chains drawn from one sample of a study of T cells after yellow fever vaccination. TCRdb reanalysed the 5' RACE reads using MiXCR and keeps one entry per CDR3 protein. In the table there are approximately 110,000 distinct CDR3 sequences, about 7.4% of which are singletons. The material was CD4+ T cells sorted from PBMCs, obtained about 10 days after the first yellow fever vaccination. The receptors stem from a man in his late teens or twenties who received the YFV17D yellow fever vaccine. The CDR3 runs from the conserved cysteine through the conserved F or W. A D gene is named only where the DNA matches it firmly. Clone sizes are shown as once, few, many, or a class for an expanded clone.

CDR3aa: CASSRRGGQLNSPLHF
CDR3nt: TGTGCCAGCTCACGGCGAGGGGGACAGTTAAATTCACCCCTCCACTTT
abundance: many
d_gene: TRBD1
j_gene: TRBJ1-6
v_gene: TRBV18

CDR3aa: CASSSPGGNIQYF
CDR3nt: TGTGCCAGCAGCTCTCCAGGGGGCAACATTCAGTACTTC
abundance: few
d_gene: TRBD1
j_gene: TRBJ2-4
v_gene: TRBV5-4

CDR3aa: CASSPDPGGASQPQHF
CDR3nt: TGTGCCAGCAGTCCTGACCCAGGGGGAGCGAGTCAGCCCCAGCATTTT
abundance: many
d_gene: TRBD1
j_gene: TRBJ1-5
v_gene: TRBV6-1

CDR3aa: CSGGDLAKNIQYF
CDR3nt: TGCAGCGGGGGGGACCTAGCCAAAAACATTCAGTACTTC
abundance: many
d_gene: -
j_gene: TRBJ2-4
v_gene: TRBV29-1

CDR3aa: CASSQGVGGPYEQYF
CDR3nt: TGCGCCAGCAGCCAAGGAGTCGGGGGCCCATACGAGCAGTACTTC
abundance: many
d_gene: -
j_gene: TRBJ2-7
v_gene: TRBV4-3

CDR3aa: CASSLGQYTGELFF
CDR3nt: TGTGCCAGCAGCTTAGGACAGTACACCGGGGAGCTGTTTTTT
abundance: many
d_gene: -
j_gene: TRBJ2-2
v_gene: TRBV7-2

CDR3aa: CASSQSPTGFEAFF
CDR3nt: TGTGCCAGCAGCCAAAGCCCGACAGGGTTTGAAGCTTTCTTT
abundance: many
d_gene: TRBD1
j_gene: TRBJ1-1
v_gene: TRBV3-1

CDR3aa: CASSDNSGANVLTF
CDR3nt: TGTGCCAGCAGTGACAACTCTGGGGCCAACGTCCTGACTTTC
abundance: many
d_gene: -
j_gene: TRBJ2-6
v_gene: TRBV12-3/TRBV12-4

CDR3aa: CASSFQDRIEQYF
CDR3nt: TGCGCCAGCAGCTTCCAGGACAGGATAGAGCAGTACTTC
abundance: many
d_gene: TRBD1
j_gene: TRBJ2-7
v_gene: TRBV5-1

CDR3aa: CASSFTRKETQYF
CDR3nt: TGTGCCAGCAGTTTTACGAGGAAGGAGACCCAGTACTTC
abundance: many
d_gene: -
j_gene: TRBJ2-5
v_gene: TRBV12-3/TRBV12-4

CDR3aa: CASRFGDSPLHF
CDR3nt: TGTGCCAGCCGTTTTGGGGACTCACCCCTCCACTTT
abundance: many
d_gene: -
j_gene: TRBJ1-6
v_gene: TRBV14